Below, one TCR beta chain is given with its context. No antigen is known for it. A patient was excluded if there was uncontrolled infection, other autoimmune disease, pregnancy or lactation. Amplification of TCR beta CDR3 regions was performed using RNA transcripts as template. Researchers ran a first-round RT-PCR on the TCR CDR3 using the HTBI primer set. TCRdb independently ran MiXCR on the multiplex PCR reads; one entry per CDR3 protein. In the table there are roughly 250,000 distinct CDR3 sequences, around 15% of which are singletons. The data stem from a study of T cells in Graves' hyperthyroidism and ophthalmopathy. At the level of the study: The blood sample was taken at first diagnosis, before treatment began. Study conclusions and caveats: Blood shared most expanded thyroid clonotypes above 0.001. In validation, the model predicted ophthalmopathy. These predictions came a median around 5.9 months before onset.

The source of this sequence is a woman aged 18-29 years with Graves' ophthalmopathy. Sequenced input: blood.

Written as DNA, the CDR3 is TGTGCCAGCAGCTCTCGGACTAGCGGGGAGGGGGGCCGAGATACGCAGTATTTT. Its translation: CASSSRTSGEGGRDTQYF. This chain joins TRBV7-9 and TRBJ2-3; 12 nucleotides align to TRBD2. The CDR3 extends over 18 amino acids. CDR1 and CDR2 (germline): SEHNR, FQNEAQ (reference sequence). With 4 bases clipped from V and 5 bases from J, the junction kept 13 bases outside the gene matches.